The 17 T cell receptor beta chains reported below all come from one sample, sequenced in a study of T cell clusters in autoimmune cytopenias. One tube held mixed TRB-A and TRB-B primer pools for touch-down PCR. No DNA is given; TCRdb re-called the multiplex PCR reads and lists each CDR3 protein once. Found here are approximately 6,000 distinct CDR3 sequences; the top ten clones hold just under 5%. Each sample's input was roughly 270 ng genomic DNA, 40,000 or so genome equivalents. What was sequenced was peripheral blood. The receptors shown here come from a human donor with an autoimmune cytopenia or autoimmune hepatitis (not recorded which).

This clonotype is called medium-sized (0.01 to 0.1%) based on its frequency. The chain carries TRBV19 and TRBJ2-4; TCRdb designates TRBD2, a call that cannot be tested without DNA. The CDR3 contains 15 residues. The germline V gene encodes CDR1 LNHDA and CDR2 SQIVND (reference sequence). CDR3 amino acids: CASSRAQIAKNIQYF.

The chain uses TRBV6-5 and TRBJ1-2; checking the TCRdb D call of TRBD1 is not possible without DNA. The CDR3 totals 15 residues. CDR1 and CDR2 from the germline V gene are MNHEY and SVGAGI. The CDR3: CASTLAGQGNGGYTF.

This clonotype registers medium-sized by frequency. The V gene is TRBV7-9, the J gene TRBJ2-1; TCRdb names TRBD1, which stays unverified in the absence of DNA. This CDR3 has 16 amino acids. The germline CDR1 and CDR2 sequences are SEHNR and FQNEAQ (reference sequence). CDR3 residues: CASSRRGGASANEQFF.

This clonotype is deemed medium-sized by its frequency. This chain's CDR3 is CASSYSTDTGELFF. The chain combines TRBV6-2 or TRBV6-3 with TRBJ2-2. Germline V gene data show CDR1 as MNHEY and CDR2 as SVGEGT. CDR3 length: 14 residues.

The chain recombines TRBV20-1 with TRBJ2-1; TCRdb names TRBD1, which stays unverified in the absence of DNA. CDR1 is DFQATT, CDR2 SNEGSKA, per germline (reference sequence). This CDR3 comprises 14 residues. The CDR3 sequence is CSARGGARLDEQFF.

V usage is TRBV7-9 and J usage is TRBJ1-5; the D call of TRBD1 rests on TCRdb alone, since no DNA is present to check it. Germline V gene lookup returns CDR1 SEHNR and CDR2 FQNEAQ (reference sequence). CDR3 length: 14 amino acids. The CDR3 region is CAINAGHSNQPQHF.

This clonotype is deemed medium-sized by its frequency. V and J are TRBV13 and TRBJ1-2. This CDR3 is built from 13 residues. CDR1 PRHDT and CDR2 FYEKMQ come from the germline V gene (reference sequence). The CDR3: CASSLGRGYGYTF.

CDR3 in amino acids: CASSQDGGPYEQYF. The rearrangement links TRBV4-2 to TRBJ2-7; TCRdb's D call, TRBD1, is unchecked because there is no DNA. This CDR3 region has 14 residues. In germline, CDR1 is LGHNA, CDR2 YNFKEQ.

The rearrangement joins TRBV5-5 to TRBJ2-7; the D call from TCRdb, TRBD1, cannot be confirmed without DNA. Per the germline V gene, CDR1 is SGHKS and CDR2 is YYEKEE (reference sequence). This CDR3 spans 15 amino acids. CDR3 sequence: CASSLGGGLAYEQYF.

By frequency, this clonotype registers medium-sized. CDR3 region: CASSPPGQGGYTF. The chain employs TRBV6-5 and TRBJ1-2; TCRdb selects TRBD1, and the lack of DNA leaves this call unchecked. CDR1 MNHEY and CDR2 SVGAGI come from the germline V gene. The CDR3 has 13 residues.

According to its frequency, this clonotype is medium-sized. CDR3 amino acids: CASSLRLAGGADTQYF. The chain is built from TRBV13 and TRBJ2-3; lacking DNA, the TRBD2 call made by TCRdb goes unchecked. Germline CDR1 PRHDT, CDR2 FYEKMQ (reference sequence). CDR3 size: 16 residues.

J is TRBJ1-5 and V is TRBV6-5; TCRdb lists TRBD1, though no DNA is available to test this call. CDR3 length equals 18 residues. Germline V gene lookup returns CDR1 MNHEY and CDR2 SVGAGI. The chain's CDR3 is CASSYSGTGGPLNQPQHF.

This clonotype is deemed medium-sized by its frequency. The V gene is TRBV10-3, the J gene TRBJ1-2; TCRdb's assignment of TRBD1 cannot be checked, as there is no DNA. This CDR3 spans 14 amino acids. Germline V gene sequence: CDR1 ENHRY, CDR2 SYGVKD. The CDR3 region is CAISETGASYGYTF.

By frequency, this clonotype is medium-sized. V gene TRBV30 combines with J gene TRBJ2-1. The CDR3 is 13 residues long. From germline, CDR1 is GTSNPN and CDR2 SVGIG (reference sequence). This CDR3 is CAWSSASYNEQFF.

This clonotype is classed as medium-sized by frequency. This rearrangement joins TRBV5-6 to TRBJ1-4; TCRdb picks TRBD1, but there is no DNA to check that call. Germline CDR1 reads SGHDT; CDR2 reads YYEEEE. This CDR3 is 13 amino acids long. CDR3 loop: CASSAGSWEKLFF.

This rearrangement joins TRBV7-9 to TRBJ1-1. CDR1 is SEHNR and CDR2 is FQNEAQ in the germline V gene (reference sequence). There are 15 residues in the CDR3. CDR3 in amino acids: CASSFSLDRNTEAFF.

Judged by frequency, this clonotype is medium-sized (0.01 to 0.1%). The CDR3 sequence: CASSTGSTGYEQYF. The chain recombines TRBV19 with TRBJ2-7; the TRBD2 assignment by TCRdb is unverifiable without DNA. CDR1 and CDR2 (germline): LNHDA, SQIVND (reference sequence). This CDR3 has 14 residues.